This T cell receptor (beta chain) was profiled in a study of regulatory T cells in long-lasting Graves disease (dated by TCRdb to the early 2020s). In terms of the full investigation: Persistent Graves' disease was defined as antithyroid drug treatment for over 5 years with persistently positive TSH receptor autoantibodies. Patients with persistent Graves' disease were compared with patients with newly diagnosed Graves' disease using TCR sequencing and RNA sequencing of peripheral blood. The study was conducted in China and was registered as a clinical trial. A total of 33 samples underwent TCR sequencing, from some 13 patients with persistent Graves' disease and some 20 patients with newly diagnosed Graves' disease. Antithyroid drugs had been taken for about 10.3 years on average by persistent Graves' disease patients in the clinical cohort.

This clonotype has only a few counts. Its antigen remains undetermined. Base qualities are not recorded, but no much larger clone differs from it by a single base. Results and caveats for the whole study, not just this receptor: More public clonotypes were shared among persistent patients (2,741) than among newly diagnosed patients (966). Sequencing and analysis were restricted to the TCR beta chain. Persistent Graves' disease patients showed lower TCR Shannon entropy and fewer highly expanded clones than newly diagnosed patients, suggesting clonal expansion. Peripheral blood alone was examined, since thyroid tissue, which constituted the primary lesion, could not be accessed. Persistent disease showed preferential use of TRBV28, TRBJ1-2 and TRBJ2-5, whereas newly diagnosed disease favored TRBV20-1 and TRBJ2-1. The authors acknowledged the small sample size as a limitation that may reduce accuracy.

The cysteine opens and the phenylalanine closes a CDR3 of 14 amino acids. Only the CDR3 DNA is retained, 42 bases long and in frame from the first base. At the junction V is shortened by 5 bases and J by 7 bases, with 15 bases in between. The CDR1 and CDR2 encoded by the germline V gene (reference sequence) are SEHNR and FQNEAQ. Per the publication, the time point label means: persistent/refractory GD, antithyroid drugs over 5 years with positive TRAb. For both TCR sequencing and RNA sequencing, RNA was extracted from PBMCs in TRIzol. Graves' disease was diagnosed according to American Thyroid Association guidelines. Patients were recruited from an endocrinology department in Xi'an, China. Each patient gave approximately 9.7 milliliters of peripheral blood, collected in an EDTA anticoagulant tube. Ficoll Paque Plus density gradient separation was used to isolate PBMCs, and no further T cell sorting was performed. An Agilent 2100 Bioanalyzer and agarose gel were used to check RNA quality, and a NanoDrop 2000 was used to measure RNA concentration.

The method was multiplex PCR. The listed sequencing device is Illumina HiSeq 4000. iRepertoire HTBI primers and Arm-PCR amplification of CDR3 regions were used to construct TCR beta libraries. Before sequencing, the PCR products went through gel purification. Per the source publication's procedure: Across samples, some 62 TRBV and 15 or so TRBJ segments were identified and used for gene usage analysis of CDR3 amino acid clonotypes. Filtered high-quality paired reads were merged into contigs using COPE and FqMerger. BLAST was used to align contigs to the IMGT TRBV, TRBD and TRBJ reference genes, and CDR3 was defined following IMGT. Any clonotype with a frequency above 0.1% was classified as a highly expanded clone. Shannon entropy was used to measure repertoire diversity, and the Gini coefficient was used to measure V-J evenness. A clonotype was considered public if more than one individual shared it. Through fastp at Q25 and MiXCR, TCRdb rebuilt clones from the public reads, retaining in-frame beta chains. Each entry merges the rows of one CDR3 protein and shows their most common DNA and genes. TCRdb assigned the V and J calls; the authors' analysis was not used. The sample yields 450,000 or so distinct CDR3 sequences; 20% to 25% were counted once. Over 7.5% of the sample belongs to the ten largest clones.

This TCR came from a female donor with Graves disease. The sample consisted of peripheral blood mononuclear cells (PBMCs), taken when the disease was refractory, from a patient treated with antithyroid drugs. The V and J segments used are TRBV7-9 and TRBJ2-1; the D gene is possibly TRBD2, with 6 bases matching. In nucleotide form, the sequence is TGTGCCAGCAGCCTTGGTGGCGGGAAAAATGAGCAGTTCTTC. Translated, this gives CASSLGGGKNEQFF.